Following are 12 T cell receptor beta chains from one sample sequenced in a study of CD8+CD57+ T cells in acquired aplastic anemia. Template material for TCR beta VDJ and CDR3 profiling consisted of genomic DNA. MiXCR was run by TCRdb on the reads, yielding one entry per CDR3 protein. The sample holds a few hundred thousand distinct CDR3 sequences, 56% seen once. Input material: sorted CD4+, CD8+, or CD8+CD57+ T cells (not recorded which) from PBMCs. The receptors here all came from a human donor with severe aplastic anemia or a healthy control (not recorded which).

This clonotype was counted ten times or more. The V and J genes are TRBV7-3 and TRBJ2-1; TRBD1 aligns across 7 bases. This CDR3 spans 16 amino acids. Germline lookup yields CDR1 SGHTA and CDR2 FQGTGA. V was clipped by 5 bases and J by 7 bases; unmatched bases: 14. The CDR3 loop is CASSQHSAGTANEQFF. DNA of the CDR3: TGTGCCAGCAGCCAGCACTCCGCCGGGACAGCGAATGAGCAGTTCTTC. Full variable domain (outside the CDR3, taken from reference TRBV7-3 and TRBJ2-1): GAGVSQTPSNKVTEKGKYVELRCDPISGHTALYWYRQSLGQGPEFLIYFQGTGAADDSGLPNDRFFAVRPEGSVSTLKIQRTERGDSAVYLCASSQHSAGTANEQFFGPGTRLTVL.

The chain joins TRBV15 to TRBJ2-5, with D tentatively TRBD1 (5 bases). CDR1 and CDR2 (germline): LNHNV, YYDKDF (reference sequence). This CDR3 is built from 14 residues. V lost 0 bases to trimming and J lost 2 bases, with 7 bases between them. CDR3 region: CATSRDTGQETQYF. In DNA, the CDR3 is TGTGCCACCAGCAGAGATACAGGACAAGAGACCCAGTACTTC.

The V gene is TRBV10-3, the J gene TRBJ2-1, with D perhaps TRBD1 or TRBD2 (5 bases each). V lost 6 bases, J lost 5 bases, and 17 bases lay in between. Germline CDR1 and CDR2: ENHRY and SYGVKD. The CDR3 totals 15 residues. CDR3 nucleotide sequence: TGTGCCATCAGCGAAAAACTAGGGGACCACAATGAGCAGTTCTTC. Its protein product is CAISEKLGDHNEQFF.

This clonotype was observed many times. CDR3 nucleotide sequence: TGTGCCAGCAGCTTAAGAAAGAACACTGAAGCTTTCTTT. Encoded protein: CASSLRKNTEAFF. The chain employs TRBV7-3 and TRBJ1-1; no clear D. The CDR3 is made up of 13 amino acids. Germline values: CDR1 SGHTA, CDR2 FQGTGA. V gave up 1 base and J gave up 1 base, with 4 bases separating them.

Details on this clonotype: The conserved phenylalanine or tryptophan is not found at the CDR3 terminus, so this likely reflects a read error. The chain carries TRBV7-9 and TRBJ1-6; D gene uncertain. The germline V gene has CDR1 SEHNR and CDR2 FQNEAQ (reference sequence). The V end lost 2 bases, the J end lost 7 bases, and 12 bases lay between the germline ends. CDR3 length: 15 residues. CDR3 sequence (DNA): TGTGCCAGCAGCTTAAATGCCCTGCAGAATTCACCCCTCCACTTA. Translation: CASSLNALQNSPLHL.

The chain combines TRBV30 with TRBJ1-5; D ambiguous. V was trimmed by 2 bases and J by 2 bases, leaving 7 bases between them. CDR1 GTSNPN and CDR2 SVGIG come from the germline V gene (reference sequence). The CDR3 consists of 13 residues. The CDR3, as DNA: TGTGCCTGGAGTACCGGTGGCAATCAGCCCCAGCATTTT. This gives the protein CAWSTGGNQPQHF.

The sample holds many counts of this clonotype. The genes are TRBV5-1 and TRBJ2-3; TRBD1 is a possible D gene (5 bases). There are 14 residues in the CDR3. Germline CDR1 and CDR2: SGHRS and YFSETQ. The germline V and J ends were trimmed by 5 bases and 0 bases, with 10 bases remaining between them. The CDR3: CASRGVTSTDTQYF. The DNA of the CDR3 is TGCGCCAGCAGAGGGGTTACTAGCACAGATACGCAGTATTTT. The full variable domain, rest sourced from reference TRBV5-1 and TRBJ2-3, is KAGVTQTPRYLIKTRGQQVTLSCSPISGHRSVSWYQQTPGQGLQFLFEYFSETQRNKGNFPGRFSGRQFSNSRSEMNVSTLELGDSALYLCASRGVTSTDTQYFGPGTRLTVL.

This chain joins TRBV20-1 and TRBJ2-7; D unclear. CDR3 size: 13 residues. From germline, CDR1 is DFQATT and CDR2 SNEGSKA (reference sequence). Trimming stripped 1 base from V and 5 bases from J, with 12 bases between. This CDR3 reads CSARGSIRDEQYF. The CDR3 DNA reads TGCAGTGCTAGAGGGTCGATTCGGGACGAGCAGTACTTC.

This chain uses TRBV5-6 with TRBJ1-6; D is ambiguous. The CDR3 has 14 amino acids. Trimming shortened V by 3 bases and J by 5 bases, and 9 bases separated the two germline ends. Germline values: CDR1 SGHDT, CDR2 YYEEEE. In DNA, the CDR3 is TGTGCCAGCAGCTCTACAGCTGATAATTCACCCCTCCACTTT. It specifies CASSSTADNSPLHF. Drawing the rest from reference TRBV5-6 and TRBJ1-6, the complete variable domain is DAGVTQSPTHLIKTRGQQVTLRCSPKSGHDTVSWYQQALGQGPQFIFQYYEEEERQRGNFPDRFSGHQFPNYSSELNVNALLLGDSALYLCASSSTADNSPLHFGNGTRLTVT.

The chain joins TRBV7-9 to TRBJ2-3; TRBD2 matches at 8 bases. After removal of 1 base from V and 6 bases from J, the junction contained 12 bases not matched to a gene. CDR3 length: 17 residues. In germline, CDR1 is SEHNR, CDR2 FQNEAQ (reference sequence). In DNA form, the CDR3 reads TGTGCCAGCAGCTTAGGGAACCACGGGGGGGCCTTTGATACGCAGTATTTT. This sequence encodes CASSLGNHGGAFDTQYF.

This clonotype showed up many times. The chain links TRBV9 to TRBJ2-7, with a weak D call TRBD2 (6 bases). CDR1 and CDR2 (germline): SGDLS, YYNGEE. The CDR3 consists of 13 residues. V lost 3 bases, J lost 5 bases, and 12 bases lay in between. In DNA, the CDR3 is TGTGCCAGCAGCGCAAGATGGGGGGACGAGCAGTACTTC. This translates into CASSARWGDEQYF.

The chain employs TRBV20-1 and TRBJ2-7; possibly TRBD1 for D (5 bases). Trimming took off 6 bases at V and 3 bases at J, with 18 bases between the two ends. The germline CDR1 and CDR2 sequences are DFQATT and SNEGSKA (reference sequence). The CDR3 has 14 amino acids. The CDR3, as DNA: TGCAGTGCCAGGGCTTCGCAGTTGGTCTACGAGCAGTACTTC. Its protein product is CSARASQLVYEQYF.